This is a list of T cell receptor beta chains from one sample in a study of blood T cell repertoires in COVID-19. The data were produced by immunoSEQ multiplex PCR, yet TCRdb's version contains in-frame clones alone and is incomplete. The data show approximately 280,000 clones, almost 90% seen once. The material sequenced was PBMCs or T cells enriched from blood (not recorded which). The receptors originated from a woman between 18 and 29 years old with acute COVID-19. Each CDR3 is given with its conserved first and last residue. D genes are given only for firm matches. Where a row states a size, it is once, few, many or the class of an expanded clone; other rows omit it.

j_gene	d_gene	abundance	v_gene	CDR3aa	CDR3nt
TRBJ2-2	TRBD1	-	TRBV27	CASSLYYQIGTGFGGELFF	TGTGCCAGCAGTTTATATTATCAAATCGGGACAGGGTTCGGCGGGGAGCTGTTTTTT
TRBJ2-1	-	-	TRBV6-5	CASSSGQPSYNEQFF	TGTGCCAGCAGTTCTGGACAGCCATCCTACAATGAGCAGTTCTTC
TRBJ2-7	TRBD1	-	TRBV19	CASSSRTGNSYEQYF	TGTGCCAGTAGTAGCAGGACAGGAAACTCCTACGAGCAGTACTTC
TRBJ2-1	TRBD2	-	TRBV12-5	CASGLATEAGLAGVGSYNEQFF	TGTGCTAGTGGTTTAGCGACGGAGGCGGGACTAGCGGGAGTGGGGTCCTACAATGAGCAGTTCTTC
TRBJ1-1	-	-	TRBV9	CASSVVVNEGEAFF	TGTGCCAGCAGCGTAGTTGTCAACGAGGGTGAAGCTTTCTTT
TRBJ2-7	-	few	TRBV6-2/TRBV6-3	CASSQRVTYEQYF	TGTGCCAGCAGTCAACGGGTGACCTACGAGCAGTACTTC
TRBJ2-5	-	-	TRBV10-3	CATGREIGETQYF	TGTGCCACCGGCCGGGAGATCGGAGAGACCCAGTACTTC
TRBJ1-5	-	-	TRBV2	CASSEGRGGQPQHF	TGTGCCAGCAGTGAAGGCAGGGGTGGTCAGCCCCAGCATTTT
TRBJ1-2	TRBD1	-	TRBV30	CAWRRTGVVYGYTF	TGTGCCTGGCGTAGAACAGGGGTGGTCTATGGCTACACCTTC
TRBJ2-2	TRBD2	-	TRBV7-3	CASSPQSRLAVNTGELFF	TGTGCCAGCAGCCCGCAAAGTCGACTAGCGGTGAACACCGGGGAGCTGTTTTTT
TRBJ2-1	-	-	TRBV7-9	CASSWVPGVNEQFF	TGTGCCAGCAGCTGGGTCCCGGGGGTCAATGAGCAGTTCTTC
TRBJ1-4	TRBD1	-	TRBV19	CASKTGQGGEKLFF	TGTGCCAGTAAGACGGGACAGGGGGGCGAAAAACTGTTTTTT
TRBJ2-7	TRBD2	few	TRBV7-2	CASSPWTSSYEQYF	TGTGCCAGCAGCCCGTGGACTAGCAGCTACGAGCAGTACTTC
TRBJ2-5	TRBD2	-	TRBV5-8	CASSWGGTSGGQETQYF	TGTGCCAGCAGCTGGGGTGGGACTAGCGGGGGACAAGAGACCCAGTACTTC
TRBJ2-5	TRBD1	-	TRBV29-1	CSPRTGATLIQYF	TGCAGCCCAAGGACAGGGGCTACTTTGATCCAGTACTTC
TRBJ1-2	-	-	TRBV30	CAWMGAGASFGYTF	TGTGCCTGGATGGGGGCAGGGGCGAGTTTTGGCTACACCTTC
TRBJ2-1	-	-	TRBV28	CASSFRDTPYNEQFF	TGTGCCAGCAGTTTCCGGGACACACCGTACAATGAGCAGTTCTTC
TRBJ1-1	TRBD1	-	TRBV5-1	CASSPSTGGTEAFF	TGCGCCAGCAGCCCATCAACAGGGGGCACTGAAGCTTTCTTT
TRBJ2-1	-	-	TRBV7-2	CASATDTYNEQFF	TGTGCCAGCGCCACGGACACCTACAATGAGCAGTTCTTC
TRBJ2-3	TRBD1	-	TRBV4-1	CASSQTGMAADTQYF	TGCGCCAGCAGCCAGACAGGGATGGCGGCAGATACGCAGTATTTT
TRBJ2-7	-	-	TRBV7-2	CASSLQAYEQYF	TGTGCCAGCAGCCTACAGGCCTACGAGCAGTACTTC
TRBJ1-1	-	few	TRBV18	CASSQDSRPNTEAFF	TGTGCCAGCTCACAAGACAGCAGGCCGAACACTGAAGCTTTCTTT
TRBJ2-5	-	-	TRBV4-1	CASSQEGGLKQETQYF	TGCGCCAGCAGCCAAGAAGGAGGGCTGAAACAAGAGACCCAGTACTTC
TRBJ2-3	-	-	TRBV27	CASSSFTDTQYF	TGTGCCAGCAGTTCTTTCACAGATACGCAGTATTTT
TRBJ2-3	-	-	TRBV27	CASSLWLASTDTQYF	TGTGCCAGCAGTTTATGGCTTGCTAGCACAGATACGCAGTATTTT
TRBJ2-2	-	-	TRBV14	CASSQDYRVSGELFF	TGTGCCAGCAGCCAAGATTACAGGGTCTCCGGGGAGCTGTTTTTT
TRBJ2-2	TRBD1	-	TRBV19	CASSNQGASTGELFF	TGTGCCAGTAGTAATCAGGGGGCAAGTACTGGGGAGCTGTTTTTT
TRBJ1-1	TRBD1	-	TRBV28	CASSLSGGWTEAFF	TGTGCCAGCAGTTTATCAGGGGGGTGGACTGAAGCTTTCTTT
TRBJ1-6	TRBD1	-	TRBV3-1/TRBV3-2	CASSPRTGVKSPLHF	TGTGCCAGCAGCCCCCGGACAGGGGTTAAGTCACCCCTCCACTTT
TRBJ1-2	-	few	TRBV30	CAWSEAGHLGYTF	TGTGCCTGGAGTGAAGCGGGACACCTTGGCTACACCTTC
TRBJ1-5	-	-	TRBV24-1	CATSEKGQSSNQPQHF	TGTGCCACCAGTGAGAAAGGACAGTCAAGCAATCAGCCCCAGCATTTT
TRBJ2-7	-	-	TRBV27	CASSLPFSGEQYF	TGTGCCAGCAGTTTACCCTTTAGCGGCGAGCAGTACTTC
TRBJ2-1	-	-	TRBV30	CAWTGFPDNEQFF	TGTGCCTGGACTGGCTTTCCCGACAATGAGCAGTTCTTC
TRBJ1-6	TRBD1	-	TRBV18	CASSHRDRGSPLHF	TGTGCCAGCTCACACCGGGACAGGGGCTCACCCCTCCACTTT
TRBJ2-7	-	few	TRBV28	CASRTPGEEGYEQYF	TGTGCCAGCAGAACCCCAGGGGAAGAGGGATACGAGCAGTACTTC
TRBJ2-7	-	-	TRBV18	CASSPLVGGRPDGEQYF	TGTGCCAGCTCACCACTGGTTGGTGGGAGGCCCGATGGGGAGCAGTACTTC
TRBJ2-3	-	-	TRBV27	CASSLSGGADTQYF	TGTGCCAGCAGTTTATCGGGGGGTGCGGATACGCAGTATTTT
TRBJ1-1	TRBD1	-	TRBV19	CASSRDRGQAFF	TGTGCCAGTAGTAGGGACAGGGGGCAAGCTTTCTTT
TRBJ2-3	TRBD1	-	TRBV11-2	CASSLVGGRTDTQYF	TGTGCCAGCAGCTTAGTAGGGGGCAGAACAGATACGCAGTATTTT
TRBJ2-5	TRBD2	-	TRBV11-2	CASSKRPGLAGEGETQYF	TGTGCCAGCAGCAAACGCCCGGGACTAGCGGGAGAAGGAGAGACCCAGTACTTC
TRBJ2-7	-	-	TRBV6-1	CASSEIREKSYEQYF	TGTGCCAGCAGTGAAATACGGGAGAAATCCTACGAGCAGTACTTC
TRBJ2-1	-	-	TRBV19	CASSIGRKGVDEQFF	TGTGCCAGTAGTATAGGAAGGAAGGGGGTCGATGAGCAGTTCTTC
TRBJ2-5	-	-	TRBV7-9	CASSLGGGAAETQYF	TGTGCCAGCAGCTTAGGTGGGGGGGCGGCGGAGACCCAGTACTTC
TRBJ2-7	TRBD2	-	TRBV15	CATSRDSGTFYEQYF	TGTGCCACCAGCAGAGATAGCGGGACCTTCTACGAGCAGTACTTC
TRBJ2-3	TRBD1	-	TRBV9	CASSAQGATDTQYF	TGTGCCAGCAGCGCTCAGGGGGCCACAGATACGCAGTATTTT
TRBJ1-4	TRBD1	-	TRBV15	CATSRDRGEEKLFF	TGTGCCACCAGCAGAGACAGGGGGGAGGAAAAACTGTTTTTT
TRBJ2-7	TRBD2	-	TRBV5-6	CASSLPGLAGGPYEQYF	TGTGCCAGCAGCTTACCGGGACTAGCGGGAGGGCCATACGAGCAGTACTTC
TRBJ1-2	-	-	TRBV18	CASSPNLSTGSGYTF	TGTGCCAGCTCACCAAATCTCTCAACAGGGAGTGGCTACACCTTC
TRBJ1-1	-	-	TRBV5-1	CASSFEPNTEAFF	TGCGCCAGCAGCTTCGAGCCGAACACTGAAGCTTTCTTT
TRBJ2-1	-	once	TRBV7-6	CASSLKWTDSYNEQFF	TGTGCCAGCAGCTTAAAGTGGACTGACTCCTACAATGAGCAGTTCTTC
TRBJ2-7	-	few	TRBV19	CASSISRGTYEQYF	TGTGCCAGTAGTATTTCCAGGGGCACCTACGAGCAGTACTTC
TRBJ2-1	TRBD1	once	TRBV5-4	CASSATGSSYNEQFF	TGTGCCAGCAGCGCGACAGGGAGCTCCTACAATGAGCAGTTCTTC
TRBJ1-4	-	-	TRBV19	CASSIGVGGGEKLFF	TGTGCCAGTAGTATTGGAGTCGGGGGTGGTGAAAAACTGTTTTTT
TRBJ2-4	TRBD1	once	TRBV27	CASSRGLVGNIQYF	TGTGCCAGCAGTAGGGGGCTAGTTGGAAACATTCAGTACTTC
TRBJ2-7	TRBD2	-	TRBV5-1	CASSGGLAASYEQYF	TGCGCCAGCAGCGGGGGACTAGCGGCATCCTACGAGCAGTACTTC
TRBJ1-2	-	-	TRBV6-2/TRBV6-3	CASSYLGVSTDGYTF	TGTGCCAGCAGTTACTTAGGGGTCAGCACCGATGGCTACACCTTC
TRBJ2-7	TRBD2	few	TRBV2	CASRGLAGGVYEQYF	TGTGCCAGCAGGGGACTAGCGGGAGGGGTCTACGAGCAGTACTTC